This entry is about one T cell receptor (beta chain). These data are taken from a study of regulatory T cells in long-lasting Graves disease. Assembly of TCR beta libraries relied on iRepertoire HTBI primers together with Arm-PCR of CDR3 regions. In TCRdb, the multiplex PCR reads were re-called with MiXCR into one record per CDR3 protein. The sample lists around 500,000 distinct CDR3 sequences, approximately 13% seen once, with 10% in the top ten. The ends lost 4 bases at V and 2 bases at J; junction bases unmatched: 7. This CDR3 has 15 residues. Germline V gene lookup returns CDR1 SQVTM and CDR2 ANQGSEA. Time point defined: newly diagnosed GD, antithyroid drugs for less than 3 months. RNA extracted from PBMCs served as the sequencing template. The same data also went into a second study, on T cells in Graves' hyperthyroidism and ophthalmopathy.

This sample comprised peripheral blood mononuclear cells (PBMCs), obtained at new diagnosis, from a patient treated with antithyroid drugs. The source of this sequence is a young man with Graves disease. The chain is built from TRBV29-1 and TRBJ1-5, with 8 bases that match TRBD1. The CDR3 DNA reads as TGCAGCGTTGTTGAGGACAGGGTGGGCAATCAGCCCCAGCATTTT. Its translation is CSVVEDRVGNQPQHF.